The 29 T cell receptor beta chains given below trace back to one sample, sequenced in a study of blood T cell repertoires in COVID-19. The data were produced by immunoSEQ multiplex PCR, yet TCRdb's version contains in-frame clones alone and is incomplete. The data contain about 250,000 clones, approximately 89% of them singletons. Sequencing used peripheral blood. These receptors came from a woman aged 25-40 years with COVID-19, enrolled during active disease.

The chain joins TRBV5-6 to TRBJ2-1, with 14 bases aligning to TRBD2. Germline loops: CDR1 SGHDT, CDR2 YYEEEE. Trimming took 4 bases from V and 5 from J; bases not matched to a gene: 14. This CDR3 is 19 amino acids long. Here the CDR3 reads CASSLTGLAGVGGHNEQFF. The CDR3 DNA follows: TGTGCCAGCAGCCTTACGGGACTAGCGGGAGTCGGAGGCCACAATGAGCAGTTCTTC.

This chain joins TRBV6-1 and TRBJ2-5; D is perhaps TRBD2 (5 bases). The CDR3 is 15 amino acids. V was cut by 2 bases and J by 5 bases, with 15 bases left in between. Germline CDR1 is MNHNS and CDR2 is SASEGT. CDR3: CASSESRAYWETQYF. CDR3 DNA: TGTGCCAGCAGTGAATCGAGGGCGTATTGGGAGACCCAGTACTTC.

This clone was recorded once. This rearrangement joins TRBV11-3 to TRBJ2-3, with 11 bases fitting TRBD2. With V trimmed by 5 bases and J by 3 bases, 4 bases remained unmatched. The CDR3 runs to 15 residues. Germline V gives CDR1 SGHNT, CDR2 YENEEA. CDR3 sequence: CASSAGLAVTDTQYF. CDR3 sequence (DNA): TGTGCCAGCAGCGCGGGACTAGCGGTTACAGATACGCAGTATTTT.

V gene TRBV20-1 combines with J gene TRBJ2-7; D is unclear. V lost 3 bases and J 0 bases, leaving 15 bases between the germline ends. The CDR3 contains 15 residues. Germline CDR1 DFQATT, CDR2 SNEGSKA (reference sequence). CDR3 sequence (DNA): TGCAGTGCTAGTTCGTTCCTAACGGGCTCCTACGAGCAGTACTTC. Its protein product is CSASSFLTGSYEQYF.

CDR3 DNA: TGCGCCAGCAGCATCGACAGGGGCCTTTACAATGAGCAGTTCTTC. Its translation: CASSIDRGLYNEQFF. The V and J genes are TRBV5-1 and TRBJ2-1, with 8 bases lining up with TRBD1. The germline V gene encodes CDR1 SGHRS and CDR2 YFSETQ. The CDR3 loop spans 15 amino acids. The V gene end was trimmed by 4 bases and the J gene end by 4 bases; junction bases not matched to a gene: 7.

The V gene is TRBV11-2, the J gene TRBJ2-7; D remains ambiguous. CDR3 size: 15 residues. Germline V gene lookup returns CDR1 SGHAT and CDR2 FQNNGV. Trimming removed 1 base at V and 0 bases at J, with 10 bases between. In DNA form, the CDR3 reads TGTGCCAGCAGCTTAGGCCCACAATTCTCCTACGAGCAGTACGTC. It translates to CASSLGPQFSYEQYV.

The chain links TRBV9 to TRBJ1-4, with a possible D match to TRBD1 (5 bases). The CDR3 is 14 residues long. Germline V gene lookup returns CDR1 SGDLS and CDR2 YYNGEE. V lost 0 bases and J 8 bases, leaving 11 bases between the germline ends. The CDR3 coding sequence is TGTGCCAGCAGCGTAGTGGCAGGGTCGGAAAAACTGTTTTTT. Translating gives CASSVVAGSEKLFF. Using reference TRBV9 and TRBJ1-4 for the parts outside the CDR3, the full variable domain is DSGVTQTPKHLITATGQRVTLRCSPRSGDLSVYWYQQSLDQGLQFLIQYYNGEERAKGNILERFSAQQFPDLHSELNLSSLELGDSALYFCASSVVAGSEKLFFGSGTQLSVL.

The chain recombines TRBV5-1 with TRBJ2-3, with a tentative D call TRBD2 (6 bases). Trimming stripped 2 bases from V and 2 bases from J, with 15 bases between. CDR3 length equals 16 residues. CDR1 is SGHRS and CDR2 is YFSETQ in the germline V gene. The CDR3 is CASSFIGTYDTDTQYF. Here the CDR3 DNA reads TGCGCCAGCAGCTTTATCGGGACTTACGACACAGATACGCAGTATTTT.

J is TRBJ2-3 and V is TRBV5-1; 7 nucleotides agree with TRBD2. CDR3 size: 17 residues. The junction had 15 bases not matched to a gene; V was cut back by 4 bases and J by 4 bases. Per the germline V gene, CDR1 is SGHRS and CDR2 is YFSETQ. The CDR3 bases are TGCGCCAGCAGCCCGCGACTAGCCAGAGGATTAGCAGATACGCAGTATTTT. This sequence encodes CASSPRLARGLADTQYF.

The gene calls are TRBV5-6 and TRBJ2-3; D may be TRBD1 (5 bases). Germline CDR1 and CDR2: SGHDT and YYEEEE. With 0 bases removed from V and 0 bases from J, the gap between germline ends came to 14 bases. This CDR3 is built from 17 residues. This chain's CDR3 is CASSLVRGSLSTDTQYF. CDR3 nucleotides: TGTGCCAGCAGCTTGGTTAGGGGTAGCCTTAGCACAGATACGCAGTATTTT.

The V call is TRBV7-2, the J call TRBJ2-7, with D possibly being TRBD1 (7 bases). There are 15 residues in the CDR3. Germline CDR1 reads SGHTA; CDR2 reads FQGNSA. Trimming cost V 5 bases and J 2 bases, with 16 bases left between them. DNA for the CDR3: TGTGCCAGCAGCCTCGCCCCAGGGGGGACCTACGAGCAGTACGTC. It translates to CASSLAPGGTYEQYV.

The chain joins TRBV7-8 to TRBJ2-1, with 8 bases matching TRBD1. CDR1 is SGHVS, CDR2 FQNEAQ, per germline. V was clipped by 6 bases and J by 4 bases; unmatched bases: 8. CDR3 length: 15 residues. DNA for the CDR3: TGTGCCAGCAGTAACCGGGACAGGCTTTACAATGAGCAGTTCTTC. As protein: CASSNRDRLYNEQFF.

This clone was seen more than once but under ten times. V and J are TRBV7-9 and TRBJ1-6, with D possibly being TRBD1 (5 bases). Trimming removed 0 bases from V and 9 bases from J, with 12 bases in between. This CDR3 is 15 amino acids long. Germline V gene sequence: CDR1 SEHNR, CDR2 FQNEAQ (reference sequence). CDR3 sequence (DNA): TGTGCCAGCAGCTTAGCAGGCAGGGACTCTTCACCCCTCCACTTT. It is translated as CASSLAGRDSSPLHF. Filled out from reference TRBV7-9 and TRBJ1-6, the complete variable domain reads DTGVSQNPRHKITKRGQNVTFRCDPISEHNRLYWYRQTLGQGPEFLTYFQNEAQLEKSRLLSDRFSAERPKGSFSTLEIQRTEQGDSAMYLCASSLAGRDSSPLHFGNGTRLTVT.

The V call is TRBV27, the J call TRBJ2-1; D gene unclear. Germline V gene sequence: CDR1 MNHEY, CDR2 SMNVEV (reference sequence). CDR3 size: 15 residues. V dropped 2 bases and J dropped 2 bases, with 10 bases sitting between them. The CDR3 spells CASSLRSGTYNEQFF. The DNA of the CDR3 is TGTGCCAGCAGTTTACGATCAGGAACCTACAATGAGCAGTTCTTC.

This rearrangement joins TRBV7-9 to TRBJ2-2; perhaps TRBD1 as D (6 bases). V dropped 5 bases and J dropped 6 bases, with 13 bases sitting between them. The germline V gene has CDR1 SEHNR and CDR2 FQNEAQ (reference sequence). This CDR3 is 14 amino acids long. This chain's CDR3 is CASSPKQGPGELFF. DNA for the CDR3: TGTGCCAGCAGCCCCAAACAGGGTCCCGGGGAGCTGTTTTTT.

The V call is TRBV6-4, the J call TRBJ2-7, with D possibly TRBD1 on 6 matching bases. This CDR3 region has 15 residues. V lost 7 bases and J 3 bases, leaving 19 bases between the germline ends. Germline CDR1 and CDR2: MRHNA and SNTAGT. Here the CDR3 reads CASNGPQGRFYEQYV. The CDR3 bases are TGTGCCAGCAACGGCCCGCAGGGGCGTTTCTACGAGCAGTACGTC.

The rearrangement joins TRBV19 to TRBJ1-1; 7 nucleotides agree with TRBD1. The CDR3 runs 12 residues. Germline V gene data show CDR1 as LNHDA and CDR2 as SQIVND (reference sequence). After removal of 7 bases from V and 7 bases from J, the junction contained 6 bases not matched to a gene. In nucleotides, the CDR3 is TGTGCCAGTACCTCAAGGGGGCTTGAAGCTTTCTTT. Translating it yields CASTSRGLEAFF.

The chain has TRBV11-3 and TRBJ2-1; TRBD2 agrees at 13 bases. This CDR3 spans 14 amino acids. The ends lost 8 bases at V and 9 bases at J; junction bases unmatched: 7. The germline V gene encodes CDR1 SGHNT and CDR2 YENEEA. The CDR3 DNA sequence: TGTGCCAGCCAAGGACTAGCGGGAGCGGTTGAGCAGTTCTTC. Translating gives CASQGLAGAVEQFF.

The gene calls are TRBV28 and TRBJ2-7; 7 bases line up with TRBD1. J lost 3 bases, V lost 6 bases, and 11 bases had no gene match. The CDR3 extends over 15 amino acids. CDR1 is MDHEN, CDR2 SYDVKM, per germline. The CDR3 loop is CASSLTRDRRYEQYF. The DNA for the CDR3 is TGTGCCAGCAGCTTGACCCGGGACAGACGCTACGAGCAGTACTTC.

In nucleotides, the CDR3 is TGTGCCAGCACCCACCCGGGACAGGGGAGGGATGAGCAGTTCTTC. Amino acids: CASTHPGQGRDEQFF. V is TRBV28 and J is TRBJ2-1, with 10 positions matching TRBD1. CDR3 length: 15 amino acids. The germline V gene encodes CDR1 MDHEN and CDR2 SYDVKM. V lost 7 bases and J lost 8; bases outside the gene matches: 11.

A few counts support this clone. This chain links TRBV4-1 with TRBJ1-1; 11 nucleotides align to TRBD1. CDR1 and CDR2 (germline): MGHRA, YSYEKL. V gave up 4 bases and J gave up 2 bases; unmatched junction bases: 6. The CDR3 has 16 amino acids. The CDR3 is CASSLGDRGYNTEAFF. Written as DNA, the CDR3 is TGCGCCAGCAGCCTCGGGGACAGGGGGTATAACACTGAAGCTTTCTTT.

The CDR3 here is CASRGVSYNSPLHF. The DNA for the CDR3 is TGTGCCAGTAGGGGAGTCTCCTATAATTCACCCCTCCACTTT. This sequence joins TRBV19 and TRBJ1-6, with D hard to call. The CDR3 length is 14 residues. CDR1 LNHDA and CDR2 SQIVND come from the germline V gene (reference sequence). Trimming stripped 6 bases from V and 0 bases from J, with 6 bases between.

The chain employs TRBV4-3 and TRBJ1-5; 7 bases are shared with TRBD1. In germline, CDR1 is LGHNA, CDR2 YSLEER. This CDR3 region has 13 residues. With 4 bases clipped from V and 6 bases from J, the junction kept 3 bases outside the gene matches. The CDR3 region is CASSLDRAQPQHF. The CDR3 DNA reads TGCGCCAGCAGCCTCGACAGGGCTCAGCCCCAGCATTTT.

This CDR3 reads CASSYSFSGRSETQYF. CDR3 in DNA: TGTGCCAGCAGTTACTCATTTAGCGGGAGATCTGAGACCCAGTACTTC. J is TRBJ2-5 and V is TRBV6-5; 9 bases are shared with TRBD2. Germline lookup yields CDR1 MNHEY and CDR2 SVGAGI. With V trimmed by 0 bases and J by 5 bases, 7 bases remained unmatched. This CDR3 region has 16 residues.

This chain uses TRBV9 with TRBJ1-1; the D is unclear. Trimming removed 2 bases at V and 4 bases at J, with 9 bases between. The CDR3 totals 13 residues. Germline loops: CDR1 SGDLS, CDR2 YYNGEE. CDR3 loop: CASSVPGGTEAFF. The CDR3 DNA follows: TGTGCCAGCAGCGTGCCCGGAGGCACTGAAGCTTTCTTT.

This chain uses TRBV28 with TRBJ1-4, with 9 nucleotides matching TRBD1. Germline V lookup: CDR1 MDHEN, CDR2 SYDVKM. The CDR3 runs 14 residues. Germline trimming cut 5 bases from V and 7 bases from J; bases unmatched to any gene: 5. In DNA, the CDR3 is TGTGCCAGCAGTACGGGACAGGGATTTGAAAAACTGTTTTTT. Translating it yields CASSTGQGFEKLFF.

The chain recombines TRBV5-4 with TRBJ2-5, with 7 nucleotides matching TRBD2. After removal of 4 bases from V and 6 bases from J, the junction contained 18 bases not matched to a gene. This CDR3 contains 17 residues. The germline gives CDR1 SGHNT, CDR2 YYREEE (reference sequence). The CDR3 reads CASSRERGQSTWKTQYF. CDR3 DNA: TGTGCCAGCAGCCGGGAGCGGGGCCAATCCACCTGGAAGACCCAGTACTTC.

V and J are TRBV2 and TRBJ1-1; no reliable D call. Trimming cost V 2 bases and J 7 bases, with 14 bases left between them. The CDR3 spans 14 residues. Germline lookup yields CDR1 SNHLY and CDR2 FYNNEI. The CDR3 spells CASSERQVVSEAFF. In DNA form, the CDR3 reads TGTGCCAGCAGTGAAAGGCAGGTAGTAAGTGAAGCTTTCTTT.

On this clone: The sample has other DNA sequences that encode this CDR3 too. The chain has TRBV4-2 and TRBJ1-2; 12 nucleotides agree with TRBD1. V lost 2 bases and J lost 5; bases outside the gene matches: 9. The CDR3 consists of 17 residues. Germline loops: CDR1 LGHNA, CDR2 YNFKEQ. The CDR3 loop reads CASSQPGTGGSYYGYTF. CDR3 nucleotide sequence: TGTGCCAGCAGCCAACCTGGGACAGGGGGCTCTTATTATGGCTACACCTTC.